The T cell receptor (beta chain) under discussion was sequenced for a study of blood T cell repertoires in COVID-19. TCRdb's table, derived via immunoSEQ multiplex PCR, lists solely in-frame clones and lacks some. The sample lists some 19,000 clones, under 85% seen once, with around 17% in the top ten. This clone was seen only a few times. This receptor was taken from a man in his 70s with COVID-19, enrolled during active disease. The sample was peripheral blood.

For the CDR3, the DNA is TGCGCCAGCAGCCTTCAGACGAGGACGGACACTAGCACAGATACGCAGTATTTT. Its translation: CASSLQTRTDTSTDTQYF. The genes are TRBV4-3 and TRBJ2-3; perhaps TRBD1 as D (5 bases). Germline V gives CDR1 LGHNA, CDR2 YSLEER. V lost 4 bases and J lost 0, with 20 bases in between. This CDR3 region has 18 residues.